A single sample gave rise to the 20 T cell receptor beta chains below, sequenced in a study of chemoradiotherapy in HPV16-positive cancers. Repertoires were generated with immunoSEQ multiplex PCR, while TCRdb's copy carries only in-frame clones and drops some. This sample has approximately 32,000 clones; around 77% occur once, and the top ten carry around 4%. Sequences were derived from blood, sampled from a patient who underwent chemoradiotherapy. These receptors all stem from a human donor with HPV-associated anogenital cancer.

This chain's CDR3 is CAISESLGAYTF. In DNA, the CDR3 is TGTGCCATCAGTGAGTCGTTGGGGGCGTACACCTTC. The chain carries TRBV10-3 and TRBJ1-2; a possible D gene is TRBD1 (6 bases). The CDR3 extends over 12 amino acids. Looked up from germline, CDR1 is ENHRY and CDR2 is SYGVKD. Trimming removed 0 bases from V and 11 bases from J, with 10 bases in between.

CDR3 residues: CASAQRWQNTEAFF. The CDR3 region has the DNA TGTGCCAGCGCTCAGAGGTGGCAGAACACTGAAGCTTTCTTT. V is TRBV2 and J is TRBJ1-1; the D is unclear. CDR1 is SNHLY and CDR2 is FYNNEI in the germline V gene. The CDR3 spans 14 residues. V was clipped by 8 bases and J by 1 base, with 14 bases between them.

The sample holds one count of this clone. The rearrangement links TRBV10-1 to TRBJ1-1; D gene uncertain. V dropped 0 bases and J dropped 0 bases, with 8 bases sitting between them. CDR3 length: 15 residues. Germline values: CDR1 WNHNN, CDR2 SYGVQD (reference sequence). CDR3 loop: CASSESLDLNTEAFF. The CDR3 bases are TGCGCCAGCAGTGAGTCGTTGGACCTGAACACTGAAGCTTTCTTT.

The rearrangement links TRBV4-3 to TRBJ1-1, with no clear D. CDR3 size: 13 residues. V was clipped by 0 bases and J by 13 bases, with 15 bases between them. The germline V gene has CDR1 LGHNA and CDR2 YSLEER. This CDR3 reads CASSQEAHRPGFF. In DNA, the CDR3 is TGCGCCAGCAGCCAAGAGGCCCACCGCCCGGGTTTCTTT.

The gene calls are TRBV9 and TRBJ2-5; a weak D match, TRBD1 (5 bases). Trimming took off 0 bases at V and 1 base at J, with 13 bases between the two ends. CDR1 and CDR2 from the germline V gene are SGDLS and YYNGEE. The CDR3 extends over 16 amino acids. DNA of the CDR3: TGTGCCAGCAGCGTAGCCCAGGGATGGGGCCAAGAGACCCAGTACTTC. This sequence encodes CASSVAQGWGQETQYF.

The chain is built from TRBV9 and TRBJ1-1; 8 bases align to TRBD1. CDR3 length: 16 residues. With V trimmed by 2 bases and J by 4 bases, 10 bases remained unmatched. The germline CDR1 and CDR2 sequences are SGDLS and YYNGEE. CDR3 bases: TGTGCCAGCAGCGTGGGGGCAGGGGGCCCGAGCACTGAAGCTTTCTTT. The encoded protein is CASSVGAGGPSTEAFF.

The chain links TRBV6-1 to TRBJ1-3; D unclear. CDR1 and CDR2 from the germline V gene are MNHNS and SASEGT. The CDR3 consists of 14 residues. V was shortened by 6 bases and J by 0 bases, with 9 bases between the two germline ends. The CDR3 region is CASRKDGSGNTIYF. The CDR3 DNA reads as TGTGCCAGCAGAAAGGACGGCTCTGGAAACACCATATATTTT.

This clone was detected once. This chain's CDR3 is CASSYLTGNTEAFF. The CDR3 bases are TGTGCCAGCAGTTACCTGACAGGGAACACTGAAGCTTTCTTT. The rearrangement uses TRBV6-5 and TRBJ1-1; D is perhaps TRBD1 (6 bases). The CDR3 spans 14 residues. Germline V gene data show CDR1 as MNHEY and CDR2 as SVGAGI. The germline V and J ends were trimmed by 2 bases and 1 base, with 8 bases remaining between them.

The rearrangement links TRBV6-1 to TRBJ2-3; the D gene is possibly TRBD1 (6 bases). The V and J ends lost 3 bases and 5 bases respectively, with 15 bases between them. Germline V gives CDR1 MNHNS, CDR2 SASEGT. The CDR3 extends over 15 amino acids. CDR3 protein: CASSDIHRAKDTQYF. In DNA form, the CDR3 reads TGTGCCAGCAGTGATATTCACAGGGCCAAAGATACGCAGTATTTT.

The chain joins TRBV25-1 to TRBJ2-5; 8 bases map to TRBD2. Trimming removed 4 bases from V and 4 bases from J; junction bases left unmatched: 5. From germline, CDR1 is MGHDK and CDR2 SYGVNS. The CDR3 covers 14 residues. CDR3 nucleotide sequence: TGTGCCAGCAGTGTGCCGGGGGGGTCAGAGACCCAGTACTTC. As protein: CASSVPGGSETQYF.

The V and J genes are TRBV7-9 and TRBJ1-2; D is perhaps TRBD1 (5 bases). This CDR3 comprises 16 residues. V lost 2 bases and J lost 0, with 13 bases in between. CDR1 and CDR2 from the germline V gene are SEHNR and FQNEAQ (reference sequence). The CDR3 loop is CASSLPPGRPNYGYTF. In nucleotides, the CDR3 is TGTGCCAGCAGCTTACCCCCAGGGAGGCCTAACTATGGCTACACCTTC.

This clone has just a few counts. J is TRBJ1-1 and V is TRBV11-3; D unresolved. In germline, CDR1 is SGHNT, CDR2 YENEEA. The CDR3 has 14 amino acids. Between the trimmed V and J ends, which lost 5 bases and 2 bases, there was a span of 12 bases. The DNA of the CDR3 is TGTGCCAGCAGCGAAGGATCAGCTAACACTGAAGCTTTCTTT. It translates to CASSEGSANTEAFF. The variable domain in full, with the rest retrieved from reference TRBV11-3 and TRBJ1-1, is EAGVVQSPRYKIIEKKQPVAFWCNPISGHNTLYWYLQNLGQGPELLIRYENEEAVDDSQLPKDRFSAERLKGVDSTLKIQPAELGDSAVYLCASSEGSANTEAFFGQGTRLTVV.

The chain links TRBV19 to TRBJ1-2; D is possibly TRBD1 (5 bases). V gave up 5 bases and J gave up 5 bases, with 27 bases separating them. Germline V gene data show CDR1 as LNHDA and CDR2 as SQIVND (reference sequence). This CDR3 contains 18 residues. The CDR3 DNA reads as TGTGCCAGTAGTGCCATGAGTGGGGTCGTTGACAGCGTTTATGGCTACACCTTC. This codes for CASSAMSGVVDSVYGYTF.

V gene TRBV6-1 combines with J gene TRBJ2-1, with a tentative D call TRBD2 (6 bases). Trimming cost V 5 bases and J 9 bases, with 17 bases left between them. Germline V gene sequence: CDR1 MNHNS, CDR2 SASEGT. This CDR3 contains 14 residues. In DNA, the CDR3 is TGTGCCAGCAGTTTCCGACTAGGAGGGAGTGAGCAGTTCTTC. This codes for CASSFRLGGSEQFF.

The chain carries TRBV6-1 and TRBJ2-7; a possible D gene is TRBD1 (5 bases). Germline values: CDR1 MNHNS, CDR2 SASEGT. The ends were cut back, 3 bases at V and 4 bases at J, with 10 bases in the middle. The CDR3 loop spans 13 amino acids. CDR3: CASSDDRGYEQYF. In DNA form, the CDR3 reads TGTGCCAGCAGTGACGACAGAGGTTACGAGCAGTACTTC.

This chain links TRBV27 with TRBJ1-6; D is ambiguous. From germline, CDR1 is MNHEY and CDR2 SMNVEV (reference sequence). Trimming pared 2 bases from V and 0 bases from J, leaving 8 bases between. The CDR3 loop spans 16 amino acids. CDR3 loop: CASSLLVSSYNSPLHF. The DNA for the CDR3 is TGTGCCAGCAGTTTACTCGTGAGCTCCTATAATTCACCCCTCCACTTT.

The chain has TRBV5-1 and TRBJ1-2; no firm D call. This CDR3 has 12 residues. Germline CDR1 and CDR2: SGHRS and YFSETQ. V lost 5 bases to trimming and J lost 8 bases, with 13 bases between them. CDR3 DNA: TGCGCCAGCAGGGTGGGTGAAGGAGGCTACACCTTC. Its protein product is CASRVGEGGYTF.

V is TRBV6-4 and J is TRBJ2-1; no reliable D call. V lost 3 bases and J lost 8, with 11 bases in between. In germline, CDR1 is MRHNA, CDR2 SNTAGT. The CDR3 length is 13 residues. For the CDR3, the DNA is TGTGCCAGCAGTGAAGGTATATACGATGAGCAGTTCTTC. This encodes CASSEGIYDEQFF.

This clone was found a few times. V usage is TRBV6-6 and J usage is TRBJ1-1; 10 bases align to TRBD1. Per the germline V gene, CDR1 is MNHNY and CDR2 is SVGAGI (reference sequence). CDR3 length: 16 residues. Unmatched junction bases numbered 9, after V lost 6 bases and J lost 2 bases. The CDR3 bases are TGTGCCAGCAGCCTACGACAGGGGGCTTTTAACACTGAAGCTTTCTTT. This translates into CASSLRQGAFNTEAFF.

V and J are TRBV10-3 and TRBJ1-2, with D possibly matching TRBD1 (5 bases). Per the germline V gene, CDR1 is ENHRY and CDR2 is SYGVKD. The CDR3 length is 14 residues. V dropped 6 bases and J dropped 8 bases, with 19 bases sitting between them. As DNA, the CDR3 is TGTGCCATCAGATATGGGGACCCCCCGAGGGGCTACACCTTC. It is translated as CAIRYGDPPRGYTF.